The 16 T cell receptor beta chains reported below all come from one sample, sequenced in a study of blood T cell repertoires in COVID-19. TCRdb's table, derived via immunoSEQ multiplex PCR, lists solely in-frame clones and lacks some. Of 9,500 to 15,000 clones listed, 75% to 85% are singletons. Sample: peripheral blood. The receptors come from a woman in her fifties or sixties with acute or convalescent COVID-19.

The V call is TRBV15, the J call TRBJ2-3; D gene uncertain. V lost 0 bases and J 6 bases, leaving 19 bases between the germline ends. The length of the CDR3 is 17 residues. Per the germline V gene, CDR1 is LNHNV and CDR2 is YYDKDF (reference sequence). DNA for the CDR3: TGTGCCACCAGCAGAGATCTGAGCCCCCCCGTTTGGGATACGCAGTATTTT. Translation gives CATSRDLSPPVWDTQYF.

This chain joins TRBV12-3 or TRBV12-4 and TRBJ2-7, with D tentatively TRBD2 (5 bases). Trimming took off 3 bases at V and 1 base at J, with 7 bases between the two ends. This CDR3 region has 13 residues. The CDR3, as DNA: TGTGCCAGCAGTTTCGGGGTTTCCTACGAGCAGTACTTC. Its protein is CASSFGVSYEQYF.

This chain links TRBV6-2 or TRBV6-3 with TRBJ2-4; D may be TRBD2 (6 bases). Germline loops: CDR1 MNHEY, CDR2 SVGEGT. This CDR3 is built from 14 residues. Between the trimmed V and J ends, which lost 7 bases and 3 bases, there was a span of 13 bases. DNA for the CDR3: TGTGCCAGCAACCCGACTAGATTCAAAAACATTCAGTACTTC. It is translated as CASNPTRFKNIQYF.

The gene calls are TRBV11-2 and TRBJ1-2; 8 bases match TRBD1. Germline CDR1 reads SGHAT; CDR2 reads FQNNGV. The CDR3 length is 15 residues. V shed 3 bases, J shed 7 bases, and the junction held 10 bases outside the gene matches. CDR3 in DNA: TGTGCCAGCAGCTTGCTGGACAGGGAGAGGTTTGGCTACACCTTC. Protein: CASSLLDRERFGYTF.

As concerns this clone: This same CDR3 is encoded by further DNA sequences in the sample. The chain employs TRBV20-1 and TRBJ2-7; D perhaps matches TRBD1 (6 bases). This CDR3 has 13 amino acids. The germline CDR1 and CDR2 sequences are DFQATT and SNEGSKA (reference sequence). V shed 3 bases and J shed 4 bases, with 13 bases lying between them. CDR3 nucleotides: TGCAGTGCTAGTCTGGGGGCTTATTACGAGCAGTACTTC. Its translation is CSASLGAYYEQYF.

The V gene is TRBV7-3, the J gene TRBJ2-2, with D hard to call. The V gene lost 2 bases and the J gene lost 6 bases, with 4 bases spanning the gap. CDR1 is SGHTA, CDR2 FQGTGA, per germline. The CDR3 consists of 12 residues. CDR3 loop: CASSLYPGELFF. CDR3 bases: TGTGCCAGCAGCTTATATCCCGGGGAGCTGTTTTTT.

The chain couples TRBV6-1 to TRBJ2-3, with D perhaps matching TRBD2 (6 bases). V was trimmed by 4 bases and J by 0 bases, leaving 17 bases between them. The CDR3 sequence is 17 residues long. CDR1 is MNHNS, CDR2 SASEGT, per germline. The CDR3 reads CASSVGDGSGSTDTQYF. The CDR3 nucleotides are TGTGCCAGCAGTGTGGGGGATGGTAGCGGAAGCACAGATACGCAGTATTTT.

This clone was seen more than once but under ten times. This rearrangement joins TRBV5-5 to TRBJ1-5; 8 bases are a match to TRBD1. V trimming: 7 bases; J trimming: 2 bases; junction bases outside the gene matches: 8. Germline V lookup: CDR1 SGHKS, CDR2 YYEKEE (reference sequence). The CDR3 runs to 15 residues. CDR3 DNA sequence: TGTGCCAGCCGTCTAGGACAGGGTGGCAATCAGCCCCAGCATTTT. Translation gives CASRLGQGGNQPQHF.

This clone was seen a single time. J is TRBJ2-7 and V is TRBV29-1; 9 bases map to TRBD1. The germline V gene has CDR1 SQVTM and CDR2 ANQGSEA. The length of the CDR3 is 17 residues. Trimming cost V 1 base and J 4 bases; bases outside gene matches: 14. CDR3 sequence: CSVEGVRTGAPSYEQYF. CDR3 nucleotides: TGCAGCGTTGAAGGAGTTAGGACAGGGGCACCTAGTTACGAGCAGTACTTC.

The chain joins TRBV7-9 to TRBJ2-7; D is perhaps TRBD1 (6 bases). This CDR3 spans 17 amino acids. CDR1 is SEHNR, CDR2 FQNEAQ, per germline (reference sequence). V was cut by 4 bases and J by 2 bases, with 21 bases left in between. The CDR3 coding sequence is TGTGCCAGCAGCTCCCCCCCGGGACACATGACCACCTACGAGCAGTACTTC. Translated, it gives CASSSPPGHMTTYEQYF.

The CDR3 protein is CASSPGLAGFQQFF. As DNA, the CDR3 is TGTGCCAGTAGTCCGGGACTAGCGGGGTTTCAGCAGTTCTTC. The chain is built from TRBV19 and TRBJ2-1; 13 bases line up with TRBD2. Losses at the gene ends were 5 bases for V and 11 bases for J; bases not matched to a gene: 6. Germline CDR1 and CDR2: LNHDA and SQIVND (reference sequence). This CDR3 contains 14 residues.

The chain is built from TRBV5-1 and TRBJ2-3; possible D gene TRBD2, 6 bases. The CDR3 loop spans 13 amino acids. The V end was cut by 4 bases, the J end by 10 bases, with 16 bases between. Looked up from germline, CDR1 is SGHRS and CDR2 is YFSETQ. The chain's CDR3 is CASSNRDSGSQYF. The CDR3 coding sequence is TGCGCCAGCAGCAACCGGGACTCCGGGTCGCAGTATTTT.

This chain connects TRBV7-8 to TRBJ1-1; D possibly corresponds to TRBD1 (5 bases). With 3 bases removed from V and 2 bases from J, the gap between germline ends came to 16 bases. The CDR3 is 16 residues long. Germline V lookup: CDR1 SGHVS, CDR2 FQNEAQ. The CDR3 is CASSFSGSLRNTEAFF. The CDR3 region has the DNA TGTGCCAGCAGCTTTTCAGGGTCTCTACGCAACACTGAAGCTTTCTTT. Based on the CDR3 plus reference TRBV7-8 and TRBJ1-1, the full variable domain is GAGVSQSPRYKVAKRGQDVALRCDPISGHVSLFWYQQALGQGPEFLTYFQNEAQLDKSGLPSDRFFAERPEGSVSTLKIQRTQQEDSAVYLCASSFSGSLRNTEAFFGQGTRLTVV.

The rearrangement uses TRBV9 and TRBJ2-3, with 13 bases aligning to TRBD2. The V gene's germline CDR1 is SGDLS and CDR2 YYNGEE. This CDR3 spans 18 amino acids. V lost 1 base, J lost 0 bases, and 5 bases stayed unmatched. The CDR3: CASSVTSGGATSTDTQYF. CDR3 bases: TGTGCCAGCAGCGTAACTAGCGGGGGGGCAACTAGCACAGATACGCAGTATTTT.

The CDR3 sequence is CASKADTGELFF. For the CDR3, the DNA is TGTGCCAGCAAAGCCGACACCGGGGAGCTGTTTTTT. V is TRBV12-3 or TRBV12-4 and J is TRBJ2-2; no clear D gene. V was trimmed by 7 bases and J by 3 bases, leaving 6 bases between them. The CDR3 is made up of 12 amino acids.

This clone was detected once. The rearrangement joins TRBV6-5 to TRBJ2-7, with D unclear. Germline-derived CDR1 and CDR2 are MNHEY and SVGAGI. V was trimmed by 6 bases and J by 0 bases, leaving 12 bases between them. This CDR3 is 14 amino acids long. The CDR3 bases are TGTGCCAGCAGGCCACCCCTTAGCTCCTACGAGCAGTACTTC. Translation gives CASRPPLSSYEQYF.